This T cell receptor (beta chain) was identified during a study of CD8 T cells in ankylosing spondylitis. Study results and caveats: Eight highly homologous variants formed a TCR beta motif that appeared characteristic of ankylosing spondylitis blood.

V lost 6 bases, J lost 1 base, and 11 bases lay in between. Germline CDR1 and CDR2: MNHNS and SASEGT. The CDR3 contains 14 residues. Many counts were recorded for this clonotype. Its target is unknown. Using its own MiXCR run on the 5' RACE reads, TCRdb lists one record per CDR3 protein. The sample lists about 39,000 distinct CDR3 sequences; about 9.4% were seen once. What was sequenced was blood, either unsorted or a sorted T cell fraction (not recorded which). This receptor was taken from a male donor with ankylosing spondylitis or in good health (not recorded which). V is TRBV6-1 and J is TRBJ2-3, with D perhaps TRBD2 (6 bases). The CDR3 is CASRRPGGTDTQYF. CDR3 nucleotides: TGTGCCAGCAGGAGACCGGGGGGCACAGATACGCAGTATTTT.